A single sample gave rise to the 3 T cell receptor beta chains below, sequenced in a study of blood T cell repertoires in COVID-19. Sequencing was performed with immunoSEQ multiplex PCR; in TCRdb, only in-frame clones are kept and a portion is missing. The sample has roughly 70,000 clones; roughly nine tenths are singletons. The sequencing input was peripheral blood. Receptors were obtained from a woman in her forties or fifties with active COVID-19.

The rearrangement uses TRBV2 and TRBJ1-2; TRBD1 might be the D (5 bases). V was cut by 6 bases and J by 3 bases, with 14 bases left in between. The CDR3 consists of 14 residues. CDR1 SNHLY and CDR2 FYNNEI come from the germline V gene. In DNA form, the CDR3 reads TGTGCCAGCAGGAGGACAACCACGGACTATGGCTACACCTTC. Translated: CASRRTTTDYGYTF.

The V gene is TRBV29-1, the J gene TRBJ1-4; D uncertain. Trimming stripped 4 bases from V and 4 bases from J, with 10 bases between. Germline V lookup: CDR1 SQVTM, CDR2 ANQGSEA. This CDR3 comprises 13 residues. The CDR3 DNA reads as TGCAGCGTTGGTGGGCAGATTAATGAAAAACTGTTTTTT. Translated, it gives CSVGGQINEKLFF.

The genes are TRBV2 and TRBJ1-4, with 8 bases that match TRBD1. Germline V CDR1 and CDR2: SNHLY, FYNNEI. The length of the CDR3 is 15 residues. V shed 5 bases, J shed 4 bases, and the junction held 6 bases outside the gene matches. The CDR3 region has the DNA TGTGCCAGCAGTAAACAGGGGGGGGGTAATGAAAAACTGTTTTTT. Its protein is CASSKQGGGNEKLFF.